One sample yielded the 27 T cell receptor beta chains listed below, sequenced in a study of blood T cells in healthy people across ages. A second about 6 to 11 cycle PCR used barcoded and J-beta primers. TCRdb independently ran MiXCR on the 5' RACE reads; one entry per CDR3 protein. The sample contains roughly 1.7 million distinct CDR3 sequences, almost 35% of which appear only once. The source material was blood. The receptors were sampled from a woman in her twenties or thirties in good health.

The chain links TRBV2 to TRBJ1-2; 8 bases map to TRBD1. Per the germline V gene, CDR1 is SNHLY and CDR2 is FYNNEI. V was pared by 2 bases and J by 4 bases, with 3 bases of the junction left unmatched. This CDR3 has 14 amino acids. The CDR3: CASSESRGPYGYTF. DNA for the CDR3: TGTGCCAGCAGTGAATCCAGGGGGCCCTATGGCTACACCTTC.

This clonotype was picked up a small number of times. This CDR3 is CASSPWASGNYNEQFF. The CDR3 DNA sequence: TGTGCCAGCAGCCCCTGGGCTAGCGGAAACTACAATGAGCAGTTCTTC. This chain links TRBV14 with TRBJ2-1; 7 bases are shared with TRBD2. This CDR3 comprises 16 residues. V lost 4 bases and J lost 3; bases outside the gene matches: 9. Germline-derived CDR1 and CDR2 are SGHDN and FVKESK.

A remark on this clonotype: A read error may produce the germline difference seen at one junction end. The CDR3 spells CASGLVGLSGANVLTF. The CDR3 nucleotides read TGCGCCAGCGGCTTGGTCGGGTTGTCTGGGGCCAACGTCCTGACTTTC. This rearrangement joins TRBV5-1 to TRBJ2-6; D remains unclear. The V gene's germline CDR1 is SGHRS and CDR2 YFSETQ. The length of the CDR3 is 16 residues.

This clonotype was observed a handful of times. This rearrangement joins TRBV24-1 to TRBJ2-1, with D perhaps TRBD2 (8 bases). The germline V gene has CDR1 KGHDR and CDR2 SFDVKD. The CDR3 runs 15 residues. V was cut by 4 bases and J by 10 bases, with 19 bases left in between. CDR3 bases: TGTGCCACCAGTGACCCTCGGACAGGCGGGGGGGAGCAGTTCTTC. Encoded protein: CATSDPRTGGGEQFF.

Note on this clonotype: A read error may be the cause here, since a much bigger clone is one base away. CDR3 residues: CSARLASGEQYF. CDR3 nucleotides: TGCAGTGCTCGACTAGCGAGCGGCGAGCAGTACTTC. The chain couples TRBV20-1 to TRBJ2-7; 8 nucleotides match TRBD2. This CDR3 is 12 amino acids long. The germline CDR1 and CDR2 sequences are DFQATT and SNEGSKA (reference sequence). Germline trimming cut 5 bases from V and 6 bases from J; bases unmatched to any gene: 6.

The chain combines TRBV20-1 with TRBJ2-1; D unclear. With 3 bases removed from V and 5 bases from J, the gap between germline ends came to 11 bases. Germline values: CDR1 DFQATT, CDR2 SNEGSKA (reference sequence). The CDR3 covers 13 residues. DNA for the CDR3: TGCAGTGCTAGGGATCTCCGAAACAATGAGCAGTTCTTC. This sequence encodes CSARDLRNNEQFF.

This clonotype was counted a few times. V gene TRBV20-1 combines with J gene TRBJ2-7, with 13 positions matching TRBD2. The germline gives CDR1 DFQATT, CDR2 SNEGSKA (reference sequence). The CDR3 spans 15 residues. With V trimmed by 0 bases and J by 7 bases, 6 bases remained unmatched. The CDR3 coding sequence is TGCAGTGCTAGAGACACTAGCGGGGGGGCGGGTGAGCAGTACTTC. It is translated as CSARDTSGGAGEQYF.

The genes are TRBV28 and TRBJ2-3; 13 bases line up with TRBD2. The CDR3 loop spans 17 amino acids. Germline V gives CDR1 MDHEN, CDR2 SYDVKM. V gave up 11 bases and J gave up 4 bases; unmatched junction bases: 15. In nucleotides, the CDR3 is TGTGCCGGCGGTACGCGGACTAGCGGGAGTGTGGCAGATACGCAGTATTTT. This encodes CAGGTRTSGSVADTQYF.

This clonotype was counted many times. The chain carries TRBV7-3 and TRBJ2-1; no definite D call. CDR1 and CDR2 (germline): SGHTA, FQGTGA. V was cut by 2 bases and J by 4 bases, with 6 bases left in between. This CDR3 comprises 13 residues. As DNA, the CDR3 is TGTGCCAGCAGCTTAGCCAAATACAATGAGCAGTTCTTC. It translates to CASSLAKYNEQFF.

This sequence joins TRBV10-3 and TRBJ2-3, with D maybe TRBD1 (5 bases). The germline V gene encodes CDR1 ENHRY and CDR2 SYGVKD. Between the trimmed V and J ends, which lost 4 bases and 8 bases, there was a span of 7 bases. The CDR3 is 11 amino acids. DNA of the CDR3: TGTGCCATCAGTGCCCAGGGTACGCAGTATTTT. Translation: CAISAQGTQYF.

As for this clonotype: A clone one base away is much larger, so this may be a read error. The V call is TRBV20-1, the J call TRBJ1-2; D might be TRBD1 (5 bases). The CDR3 has 15 amino acids. Trimming pared 6 bases from V and 0 bases from J, leaving 17 bases between. From germline, CDR1 is DFQATT and CDR2 SNEGSKA (reference sequence). The CDR3 spells CSATQRRDSNYGYTF. The CDR3 DNA sequence: TGCAGTGCCACCCAACGACGGGACTCTAACTATGGCTACACCTTC.

The chain joins TRBV7-7 to TRBJ2-1; TRBD2 matches at 7 bases. Trimming at V came to 1 base and at J to 6 bases, leaving 18 bases not matched to a gene. Looked up from germline, CDR1 is SSHAT and CDR2 is FNYEAQ (reference sequence). This CDR3 contains 19 residues. The CDR3 protein is CASSLGTPGPAGPPNEQFF. The CDR3 region has the DNA TGTGCCAGCAGCTTAGGGACTCCGGGACCAGCGGGACCTCCCAATGAGCAGTTCTTC. The full variable domain, completed using reference TRBV7-7 and TRBJ2-1, is GAGVSQSPRYKVTKRGQDVTLRCDPISSHATLYWYQQALGQGPEFLTYFNYEAQPDKSGLPSDRFSAERPEGSISTLTIQRTEQRDSAMYRCASSLGTPGPAGPPNEQFFGPGTRLTVL.

This clonotype was counted a few times. This chain connects TRBV5-6 to TRBJ2-7, with D possibly called TRBD1 or TRBD2 (5 bases each). Trimming cost V 2 bases and J 0 bases, with 15 bases left between them. In germline, CDR1 is SGHDT, CDR2 YYEEEE. The CDR3 covers 16 residues. The CDR3 loop reads CASSLTSGSSSYEQYF. The CDR3 bases are TGTGCCAGCAGCTTAACGTCAGGGAGCAGCTCCTACGAGCAGTACTTC.

This clonotype was recorded a few times. The V call is TRBV20-1, the J call TRBJ1-5, with TRBD1 matching over 8 bases. This CDR3 is built from 13 residues. CDR1 is DFQATT, CDR2 SNEGSKA, per germline (reference sequence). V dropped 4 bases and J dropped 9; count of bases not matched to a gene: 8. The CDR3 DNA reads TGCAGTGCTACTACAGGGGGTCGCAGGCCCCAGCATTTT. It is translated as CSATTGGRRPQHF.

This clonotype has a handful of counts. V and J are TRBV27 and TRBJ2-1, with D hard to call. V lost 4 bases and J 6 bases, leaving 10 bases between the germline ends. The CDR3 covers 13 residues. The germline V gene has CDR1 MNHEY and CDR2 SMNVEV (reference sequence). CDR3: CASSWSIGNEQFF. CDR3 nucleotide sequence: TGTGCCAGCAGTTGGTCCATAGGCAATGAGCAGTTCTTC.

In this sample, this clonotype turned up a few times. The V and J genes are TRBV11-2 and TRBJ2-1; TRBD2 aligns across 9 bases. V lost 3 bases, J lost 6 bases, and 6 bases stayed unmatched. From germline, CDR1 is SGHAT and CDR2 FQNNGV. This CDR3 is 15 amino acids long. The CDR3: CASSFFAGGFNEQFF. The CDR3 coding sequence is TGTGCCAGCAGCTTTTTTGCGGGGGGGTTCAATGAGCAGTTCTTC.

This clonotype has only a few counts. V gene TRBV20-1 combines with J gene TRBJ1-1, with 9 bases matching TRBD1. The CDR3 totals 13 residues. The germline CDR1 and CDR2 sequences are DFQATT and SNEGSKA (reference sequence). The ends lost 5 bases at V and 1 base at J; junction bases unmatched: 2. CDR3 sequence reads: CSALDRGNTEAFF. CDR3 nucleotide sequence: TGCAGTGCTTTGGACAGGGGGAACACTGAAGCTTTCTTT.

As DNA, the CDR3 is TGTGCCAGCAGCCACTTGGGACAGGGACCCTACGAGCAGTACTTC. Its translation: CASSHLGQGPYEQYF. The chain uses TRBV3-1 and TRBJ2-7, with 9 nucleotides matching TRBD1. The CDR3 is 15 amino acids. V lost 3 bases and J lost 2; bases outside the gene matches: 5. The germline V gene has CDR1 LGHDT and CDR2 YNNKEL (reference sequence).

This clonotype was recorded at least ten times. The chain combines TRBV28 with TRBJ2-7, with a tentative D call TRBD1 (6 bases). Germline CDR1 and CDR2: MDHEN and SYDVKM. The CDR3 is made up of 14 amino acids. Trimming left V 5 bases short and J 2 bases short, with 13 bases between. The CDR3 bases are TGTGCCAGCAGTCCACCCCAGGGGACCTACGAGCAGTACTTC. Translation gives CASSPPQGTYEQYF.

This clonotype was observed at least ten times. V usage is TRBV20-1 and J usage is TRBJ2-3, with D possibly being TRBD1 or TRBD2 (5 bases each). Per the germline V gene, CDR1 is DFQATT and CDR2 is SNEGSKA (reference sequence). The length of the CDR3 is 12 residues. Trimming shortened V by 3 bases and J by 14 bases, and 18 bases separated the two germline ends. CDR3 amino acids: CSARDRDLTWYF. In DNA form, the CDR3 reads TGCAGTGCTAGGGACCGGGACCTCACCTGGTATTTT.

This chain links TRBV6-1 with TRBJ1-6; TRBD1 might be the D (5 bases). Germline V gene sequence: CDR1 MNHNS, CDR2 SASEGT. The CDR3 is 15 residues long. The V and J ends lost 4 bases and 0 bases respectively, with 7 bases between them. The CDR3 DNA is TGTGCCAGCAGTGGGGACGCCTCCTATAATTCACCCCTCCACTTT. Protein sequence: CASSGDASYNSPLHF.

CDR3 sequence: CASSLAMRDIQYF. The CDR3 DNA is TGTGCCAGCAGCTTAGCAATGAGGGACATTCAGTACTTC. The gene calls are TRBV7-2 and TRBJ2-4; maybe TRBD2 (5 bases). CDR3 length: 13 amino acids. Germline V gene sequence: CDR1 SGHTA, CDR2 FQGNSA. V was clipped by 0 bases and J by 8 bases, with 8 bases between them.

Of note for this clonotype: Its ends do not fully match the called genes, so a read error is possible. DNA of the CDR3: TGTGCCGGCAGCTTTACCGGGACTAGCGGTTACAATGAGCAGTTCTTC. Translated, it gives CAGSFTGTSGYNEQFF. The V and J genes are TRBV13 and TRBJ2-1, with 11 bases aligning to TRBD2. CDR3 length equals 16 residues. Germline V gene data show CDR1 as PRHDT and CDR2 as FYEKMQ (reference sequence).

This clonotype was picked up a small number of times. This rearrangement joins TRBV7-9 to TRBJ1-1; D may be TRBD1 (5 bases). Trimming left V 0 bases short and J 4 bases short, with 12 bases between. The CDR3 loop spans 15 amino acids. CDR1 is SEHNR and CDR2 is FQNEAQ in the germline V gene (reference sequence). In DNA, the CDR3 is TGTGCCAGCAGCTTAGCGGGGGAGGGGCGCACTGAAGCTTTCTTT. This sequence encodes CASSLAGEGRTEAFF.

This clonotype was detected a few times. V gene TRBV12-3 or TRBV12-4 combines with J gene TRBJ1-5, with TRBD1 as a possible D gene (5 bases). CDR3 length: 15 residues. V shed 5 bases and J shed 1 base, with 12 bases lying between them. Here the CDR3 reads CASSGGGFSNQPQHF. The CDR3 DNA follows: TGTGCCAGCAGTGGGGGGGGTTTCAGCAATCAGCCCCAGCATTTT.

This clonotype showed up just a few times. V is TRBV12-3 or TRBV12-4 and J is TRBJ2-3, with TRBD2 matching over 9 bases. This CDR3 spans 14 amino acids. After removal of 5 bases from V and 4 bases from J, the junction contained 4 bases not matched to a gene. The CDR3 DNA reads TGTGCCAGCAGTCCAGTAGCGGGAGCAGATACGCAGTATTTT. The encoded protein is CASSPVAGADTQYF.

In DNA, the CDR3 is TGTGCCAGCAGTTCCCGGGCCAAACTGTACTTC. Protein sequence: CASSSRAKLYF. The chain recombines TRBV6-1 with TRBJ2-7, with D uncertain. This CDR3 is 11 amino acids long. Per the germline V gene, CDR1 is MNHNS and CDR2 is SASEGT. Trimming stripped 5 bases from V and 12 bases from J, with 14 bases between.